The 26 T cell receptor beta chains below all came from one sample that was sequenced in a study of memory CD4+ T cells and cytomegalovirus serostatus (dated by TCRdb to the late 2010s). Single viable CD3+CD4+CD8-CD45RO+ cells were sorted as memory CD4+ T cells on a FACSAria II. Library prep was done by the immunoSEQ multiplex PCR assay. TCRdb mirrors the immuneACCESS table, restricted to in-frame sequences. Some clones are absent from its copies; in checked studies, under half trace to an unresolved V gene, and the reason for the others is unknown. The sample contains around 88,000 clones, over 70% of them found a single time. The leading ten clones occupy 3.6% of the sample. The sample comprised memory CD4+ T cells from blood. These TCRs come from an adult in good health and CMV-seropositive.

The J gene is TRBJ2-7, the V gene TRBV11-2; D perhaps matches TRBD1 (6 bases). From germline, CDR1 is SGHAT and CDR2 FQNNGV. V was trimmed by 4 bases and J by 3 bases, leaving 10 bases between them. CDR3 size: 13 residues. In nucleotides, the CDR3 is TGTGCCAGCAGCTCTACAGGGAGCTACGAGCAGTACTTC. Translation gives CASSSTGSYEQYF.

The chain is built from TRBV6-4 and TRBJ1-1; D not certain. The CDR3 extends over 14 amino acids. Germline lookup yields CDR1 MRHNA and CDR2 SNTAGT. The V and J ends lost 2 bases and 2 bases respectively, with 9 bases between them. The CDR3 DNA sequence: TGTGCCAGCAGTGACCTTGAGGGTAACACTGAAGCTTTCTTT. It is translated as CASSDLEGNTEAFF.

The chain employs TRBV28 and TRBJ2-5; TRBD1 agrees at 10 bases. CDR3 length equals 16 residues. The V gene's germline CDR1 is MDHEN and CDR2 SYDVKM. V lost 3 bases to trimming and J lost 4 bases; unmatched junction nucleotides: 8. The CDR3 reads CASSFRQGALSETQYF. CDR3 DNA sequence: TGTGCCAGCAGTTTTCGACAGGGGGCATTATCAGAGACCCAGTACTTC.

V gene TRBV10-3 combines with J gene TRBJ2-7; 7 positions agree with TRBD2. The germline V gene encodes CDR1 ENHRY and CDR2 SYGVKD. This CDR3 has 13 residues. Trimming took 2 bases from V and 4 from J; bases not matched to a gene: 2. The CDR3 sequence is CAISERREYEQYF. CDR3 coding DNA: TGTGCCATCAGTGAGCGGCGGGAGTACGAGCAGTACTTC.

This chain connects TRBV5-1 to TRBJ1-1; D unresolved. Germline loops: CDR1 SGHRS, CDR2 YFSETQ. The V gene lost 0 bases and the J gene lost 0 bases, with 9 bases spanning the gap. This CDR3 has 15 amino acids. This CDR3 is CASSLVVGLNTEAFF. The CDR3 DNA follows: TGCGCCAGCAGCTTGGTGGTCGGCCTGAACACTGAAGCTTTCTTT.

Here the CDR3 DNA reads TGCGCCAGCAGTGATACGCAGGGGGCAACAGATACGCAGTATTTT. Encoded protein: CASSDTQGATDTQYF. The chain couples TRBV10-2 to TRBJ2-3, with 8 nucleotides matching TRBD1. V trimming: 3 bases; J trimming: 3 bases; junction bases outside the gene matches: 5. The germline V gene encodes CDR1 WSHSY and CDR2 SAAADI. The CDR3 length is 15 residues.

V and J are TRBV29-1 and TRBJ2-5, with D possibly being TRBD1 (6 bases). Germline V lookup: CDR1 SQVTM, CDR2 ANQGSEA. V was pared by 7 bases and J by 5 bases, with 23 bases between. The CDR3 has 15 amino acids. The DNA for the CDR3 is TGCAGCGCCAACGCGGTCGGGTGGGGGCGTGAGACCCAGTACTTC. Translation: CSANAVGWGRETQYF.

The genes are TRBV2 and TRBJ2-3; 7 bases match TRBD2. V lost 6 bases, J lost 0 bases, and 12 bases stayed unmatched. The CDR3 sequence is 17 residues long. The germline gives CDR1 SNHLY, CDR2 FYNNEI. In nucleotides, the CDR3 is TGTGCCAGCAGATGGGGTGGGGCGGGAGCTAGCACAGATACGCAGTATTTT. As protein: CASRWGGAGASTDTQYF. Combining the CDR3 with reference TRBV2 and TRBJ2-3 gives the whole variable domain EPEVTQTPSHQVTQMGQEVILRCVPISNHLYFYWYRQILGQKVEFLVSFYNNEISEKSEIFDDQFSVERPDGSNFTLKIRSTKLEDSAMYFCASRWGGAGASTDTQYFGPGTRLTVL.

The chain combines TRBV19 with TRBJ2-2; 8 nucleotides match TRBD2. The V gene's germline CDR1 is LNHDA and CDR2 SQIVND (reference sequence). CDR3 length equals 15 residues. V lost 1 base and J lost 6; bases outside the gene matches: 4. CDR3 sequence reads: CASSIALAGPGELFF. Here the CDR3 DNA reads TGTGCCAGTAGTATAGCTCTAGCGGGCCCCGGGGAGCTGTTTTTT.

The chain joins TRBV5-1 to TRBJ2-7; a possible D gene is TRBD2 (5 bases). Trimming removed 1 base at V and 4 bases at J, with 15 bases between. CDR1 is SGHRS and CDR2 is YFSETQ in the germline V gene. The CDR3 spans 15 residues. CDR3 region: CASSLKADLEYEQYF. The DNA of the CDR3 is TGCGCCAGCAGCTTGAAAGCGGATCTAGAGTACGAGCAGTACTTC.

The chain recombines TRBV5-4 with TRBJ1-4; a possible D gene is TRBD1 (5 bases). There are 15 residues in the CDR3. In germline, CDR1 is SGHNT, CDR2 YYREEE (reference sequence). V was shortened by 4 bases and J by 2 bases, with 12 bases between the two germline ends. The CDR3 loop reads CASSILQGTNEKLFF. CDR3 bases: TGTGCCAGCAGCATCCTGCAGGGTACTAATGAAAAACTGTTTTTT.

The gene calls are TRBV2 and TRBJ2-2, with D possibly matching TRBD2 (6 bases). The V and J ends lost 4 bases and 7 bases respectively, with 10 bases between them. Looked up from germline, CDR1 is SNHLY and CDR2 is FYNNEI. CDR3 size: 13 residues. The CDR3 here is CASSARGGGELFF. The CDR3 DNA reads TGTGCCAGCAGTGCCCGGGGAGGCGGGGAGCTGTTTTTT.

In DNA, the CDR3 is TGTGCCAGCAGCAACAGCGGTTTAGAGCAGTTCTTC. Protein sequence: CASSNSGLEQFF. This chain connects TRBV28 to TRBJ2-1, with D possibly matching TRBD2 (5 bases). The CDR3 runs 12 residues. Trimming shortened V by 6 bases and J by 10 bases, and 13 bases separated the two germline ends. Germline values: CDR1 MDHEN, CDR2 SYDVKM.

The chain uses TRBV28 and TRBJ2-3; D remains ambiguous. Trimming took 2 bases from V and 6 from J, leaving 9 bases between them. Germline CDR1 and CDR2: MDHEN and SYDVKM. CDR3 size: 13 residues. The DNA for the CDR3 is TGTGCCAGCAGTTTAGATCGTTTTGATACGCAGTATTTT. It translates to CASSLDRFDTQYF.

The chain carries TRBV7-6 and TRBJ2-1, with TRBD2 identical over 12 bases. The CDR3 has 15 residues. V lost 4 bases and J lost 5; bases outside the gene matches: 3. Per germline, CDR1 SGHVS and CDR2 FNYEAQ. For the CDR3, the DNA is TGTGCCAGCAGCTACCTAGCGGGGGGGAACAATGAGCAGTTCTTC. It codes for CASSYLAGGNNEQFF. Full variable domain (missing parts from reference TRBV7-6 and TRBJ2-1): GAGVSQSPRYKVTKRGQDVALRCDPISGHVSLYWYRQALGQGPEFLTYFNYEAQQDKSGLPNDRFSAERPEGSISTLTIQRTEQRDSAMYRCASSYLAGGNNEQFFGPGTRLTVL.

This clone was seen ten or more times. The chain uses TRBV18 and TRBJ1-3; no firm D call. V was cut by 0 bases and J by 5 bases, with 14 bases left in between. The CDR3 length is 16 residues. Germline V gene sequence: CDR1 KGHSH, CDR2 LQKENI. The DNA for the CDR3 is TGTGCCAGCTCACCACCGTCGAACCTAGGGAGAAACACCATATATTTT. It specifies CASSPPSNLGRNTIYF. Filled out from reference TRBV18 and TRBJ1-3, the complete variable domain reads NAGVMQNPRHLVRRRGQEARLRCSPMKGHSHVYWYRQLPEEGLKFMVYLQKENIIDESGMPKERFSAEFPKEGPSILRIQQVVRGDSAAYFCASSPPSNLGRNTIYFGEGSWLTVV.

V is TRBV29-1 and J is TRBJ2-2; D not resolved. The CDR3 totals 13 residues. V dropped 2 bases and J dropped 6 bases, with 10 bases sitting between them. Germline CDR1 SQVTM, CDR2 ANQGSEA. The CDR3 is CSVEFVGSGELFF. The CDR3 DNA sequence: TGCAGCGTTGAATTTGTAGGGTCCGGGGAGCTGTTTTTT.

This clone was picked up a small number of times. The chain is built from TRBV9 and TRBJ2-7; D might be TRBD1 (5 bases). CDR3 size: 14 residues. Germline lookup yields CDR1 SGDLS and CDR2 YYNGEE. Between the trimmed V and J ends, which lost 2 bases and 5 bases, there was a span of 14 bases. This CDR3 reads CASSVGHFTHEQYF. The CDR3 bases are TGTGCCAGCAGCGTCGGACATTTTACCCACGAGCAGTACTTC.

This clone was seen more than once but under ten times. The chain employs TRBV10-3 and TRBJ1-5; D gene uncertain. Per the germline V gene, CDR1 is ENHRY and CDR2 is SYGVKD. The CDR3 spans 14 residues. Trimming removed 8 bases from V and 0 bases from J, with 11 bases in between. CDR3 residues: CAIGGTSSNQPQHF. Written as DNA, the CDR3 is TGTGCCATCGGTGGAACCTCTAGCAATCAGCCCCAGCATTTT.

The gene calls are TRBV5-1 and TRBJ1-1; D might be TRBD1 (5 bases). The CDR3 extends over 15 amino acids. Germline CDR1 SGHRS, CDR2 YFSETQ. Trimming shortened V by 5 bases and J by 4 bases, and 18 bases separated the two germline ends. CDR3 DNA sequence: TGCGCCAGCAGGATGTCCCTCGGGAGGGGCACTGAAGCTTTCTTT. Translated, it gives CASRMSLGRGTEAFF.

The CDR3 sequence is CASSLKGGGGQTEAFF. CDR3 nucleotide sequence: TGTGCCAGCAGCTTAAAGGGTGGAGGCGGGCAGACTGAAGCTTTCTTT. This chain joins TRBV7-3 and TRBJ1-1; D unresolved. Deletions cut 1 base from V and 5 bases from J, with 17 bases between. This CDR3 contains 16 residues. Germline V CDR1 and CDR2: SGHTA, FQGTGA.

The chain employs TRBV28 and TRBJ1-5; D possibly corresponds to TRBD1 (6 bases). V was clipped by 3 bases and J by 11 bases, with 20 bases between them. The length of the CDR3 is 15 residues. Germline-derived CDR1 and CDR2 are MDHEN and SYDVKM. The CDR3 bases are TGTGCCAGCAGTTTGGACAGCCGACCTCACATTTCCCAGCATTTT. It codes for CASSLDSRPHISQHF.

This chain joins TRBV25-1 and TRBJ1-2; 9 positions agree with TRBD1. Germline V lookup: CDR1 MGHDK, CDR2 SYGVNS. The CDR3 covers 14 residues. The trim removed 2 bases at V and 4 bases at J, leaving 2 bases unmatched. CDR3 amino acids: CASSEVTGGYGYTF. Written as DNA, the CDR3 is TGTGCCAGCAGTGAAGTGACAGGGGGCTATGGCTACACCTTC.

V gene TRBV6-5 combines with J gene TRBJ2-7; D is unresolved. Germline lookup yields CDR1 MNHEY and CDR2 SVGAGI. V was pared by 0 bases and J by 5 bases, with 11 bases between. CDR3 length equals 14 residues. The DNA of the CDR3 is TGTGCCAGCAGTTACTCGCCAGGCCAACACGAGCAGTACTTC. It codes for CASSYSPGQHEQYF.

This clone appeared once. V and J are TRBV18 and TRBJ1-1; perhaps TRBD1 as D (5 bases). CDR1 is KGHSH, CDR2 LQKENI, per germline. V was trimmed by 1 base and J by 7 bases, leaving 16 bases between them. This CDR3 is built from 15 residues. The CDR3 reads CASSPQRGAVDEAFF. The DNA for the CDR3 is TGTGCCAGCTCACCACAAAGGGGCGCGGTGGATGAAGCTTTCTTT.

A word on this clone: At the DNA level, this CDR3 is encoded by other sequences in the same sample as well. The V and J genes are TRBV7-6 and TRBJ2-7, with TRBD1 matching 8 bases. Germline CDR1 and CDR2: SGHVS and FNYEAQ. J lost 4 bases, V lost 5 bases, and 7 bases had no gene match. CDR3 length: 14 residues. The CDR3 sequence: CASSPGTGGYEQYF. The CDR3 DNA is TGTGCCAGCAGCCCCGGGACAGGAGGTTACGAGCAGTACTTC.